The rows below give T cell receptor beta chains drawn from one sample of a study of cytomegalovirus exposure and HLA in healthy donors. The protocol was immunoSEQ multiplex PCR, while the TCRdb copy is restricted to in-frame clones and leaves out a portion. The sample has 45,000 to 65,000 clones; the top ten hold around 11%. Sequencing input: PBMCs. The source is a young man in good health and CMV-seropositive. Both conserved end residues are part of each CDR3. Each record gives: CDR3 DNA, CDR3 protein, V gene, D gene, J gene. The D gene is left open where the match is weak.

cdr3_nt: TGTGCCTGGAGAGCGACAGGGGGTTGGACCGGGGAGCTGTTTTTT
cdr3_aa: CAWRATGGWTGELFF
v_call: TRBV30
d_call: TRBD1
j_call: TRBJ2-2

cdr3_nt: TGCGCCAGCAGCGGTAGCGGGAGGGCCGGCGGGGAGCTGTTTTTT
cdr3_aa: CASSGSGRAGGELFF
v_call: TRBV5-1
d_call: TRBD2
j_call: TRBJ2-2

cdr3_nt: TGTGCCAGCAGCTATGCGGGCATTACTGAAGCTTTCTTT
cdr3_aa: CASSYAGITEAFF
v_call: TRBV5-4
d_call: -
j_call: TRBJ1-1

cdr3_nt: TGTGCCAGCACCCCTCAGGGGAGCTCCTATAATTCACCCCTCCACTTT
cdr3_aa: CASTPQGSSYNSPLHF
v_call: TRBV2
d_call: -
j_call: TRBJ1-6

cdr3_nt: TGTGCCAGTAGGGCCGGGTCCTTCAATACTTACGAGCAGTACTTC
cdr3_aa: CASRAGSFNTYEQYF
v_call: TRBV19
d_call: -
j_call: TRBJ2-7

cdr3_nt: TGCAGCGGACACAGGGGATCCGAGCAGTACTTC
cdr3_aa: CSGHRGSEQYF
v_call: TRBV29-1
d_call: TRBD1
j_call: TRBJ2-7

cdr3_nt: TGTGCCAGCAGTTCACAGGGGAGAAGGGGCACAGATACGCAGTATTTT
cdr3_aa: CASSSQGRRGTDTQYF
v_call: TRBV2
d_call: TRBD1
j_call: TRBJ2-3

cdr3_nt: TGTGCCAGTAGTATAGGAGACAGTGACAATGAGCAGTTCTTC
cdr3_aa: CASSIGDSDNEQFF
v_call: TRBV19
d_call: -
j_call: TRBJ2-1

cdr3_nt: TGTGCCAGCAGCCCCGGGGTAGCGGAAGAGACCCAGTACTTC
cdr3_aa: CASSPGVAEETQYF
v_call: TRBV9
d_call: -
j_call: TRBJ2-5

cdr3_nt: TGTGCCTGGACAAGGACAGGAGCTAGCACAGATACGCAGTATTTT
cdr3_aa: CAWTRTGASTDTQYF
v_call: TRBV30
d_call: TRBD1
j_call: TRBJ2-3